This TCR beta chain came from a study of blood T cell repertoires in COVID-19. Clones were read by immunoSEQ multiplex PCR, and TCRdb kept only the in-frame ones, dropping some. The table lists 300,000 to 400,000 clones, approximately 85% of them singletons, with approximately 7.5% in the top ten. Germline V CDR1 and CDR2: ENHRY, SYGVKD. Trimming cost V 3 bases and J 5 bases, with 11 bases left between them. The CDR3 consists of 14 residues. V and J are TRBV10-3 and TRBJ2-4; D might be TRBD1 (6 bases). The clonotype was recovered from a human donor in a cohort sampled during active COVID-19. Sequencing was performed on peripheral blood. In DNA form, the CDR3 reads TGTGCCATCAGTGATCCCGCAGGGGAAAACATTCAGTACTTC. Its protein is CAISDPAGENIQYF.